This is a list of T cell receptor beta chains from one sample in a study of T cell responses to AZD1222 COVID-19 vaccine. Some clones are missing from TCRdb's copy, which holds only in-frame ones; the method was immunoSEQ multiplex PCR. This sample has 150,000 to 200,000 clones, with about 86% found just once. The sample was peripheral blood, taken 28 days after the second AZD1222 dose. The receptor source for this set is an adult who received the AZD1222 COVID-19 vaccine. The CDR3 runs from the conserved cysteine through the conserved F or W. Fields, in order: CDR3 protein, CDR3 DNA, V gene, D gene, J gene, clone size. The D gene is left open where the match is weak. Size is stated for part of the rows, as once, few or many counts, or as a class when the clone is expanded.

CDR3: CASSLTTGFGELFF
DNA: TGTGCCAGCAGTTTAACGACAGGGTTCGGGGAGCTGTTTTTT
V: TRBV27
D: TRBD1
J: TRBJ2-2
size: NA

CDR3: CASSGGWGWVRTSTDTQYF
DNA: TGTGCCAGCAGTGGCGGCTGGGGTTGGGTCCGGACTAGCACAGATACGCAGTATTTT
V: TRBV6-1
D: NA
J: TRBJ2-3
size: NA

CDR3: CASSQTRAVETQYF
DNA: TGTGCCAGCAGCCAAACCCGGGCCGTGGAGACCCAGTACTTC
V: TRBV6-2/TRBV6-3
D: NA
J: TRBJ2-5
size: NA

CDR3: CSVEGGGQETQYF
DNA: TGCAGCGTTGAGGGCGGGGGTCAAGAGACCCAGTACTTC
V: TRBV29-1
D: TRBD2
J: TRBJ2-5
size: once

CDR3: CAISESRQNYGYTF
DNA: TGTGCCATCAGTGAGTCGAGACAAAACTATGGCTACACCTTC
V: TRBV10-3
D: NA
J: TRBJ1-2
size: NA

CDR3: CASRRAHRVSTEAFF
DNA: TGTGCCAGTAGGCGAGCCCACAGGGTGAGCACTGAAGCTTTCTTT
V: TRBV19
D: NA
J: TRBJ1-1
size: NA

CDR3: CASSLRLAGVDYNEQFF
DNA: TGTGCCAGCAGCTTACGCCTAGCGGGGGTGGACTACAATGAGCAGTTCTTC
V: TRBV7-9
D: TRBD2
J: TRBJ2-1
size: NA

CDR3: CASSAAYEQYF
DNA: TGTGCCAGCAGTGCAGCCTACGAGCAGTACTTC
V: TRBV2
D: NA
J: TRBJ2-7
size: NA

CDR3: CASSQALDRGTGQYF
DNA: TGCGCCAGCAGCCAAGCCTTGGACAGGGGAACAGGGCAGTACTTC
V: TRBV4-3
D: TRBD1
J: TRBJ2-5
size: NA

CDR3: CASSYDGTRAYNEQFF
DNA: TGTGCCAGCAGTTACGATGGGACTAGGGCCTACAATGAGCAGTTCTTC
V: TRBV6-2/TRBV6-3
D: TRBD2
J: TRBJ2-1
size: NA

CDR3: CASSFLRGGRNQPQHF
DNA: TGCGCCAGCAGCTTTCTCCGGGGGGGCCGCAATCAGCCCCAGCATTTT
V: TRBV5-1
D: NA
J: TRBJ1-5
size: NA

CDR3: CASCQGHNQPQHF
DNA: TGTGCCAGCTGTCAGGGTCACAATCAGCCCCAGCATTTT
V: TRBV2
D: NA
J: TRBJ1-5
size: few

CDR3: CASSEADRPGGYEQYF
DNA: TGCGCCAGCAGCGAAGCAGACAGGCCTGGAGGGTACGAGCAGTACTTC
V: TRBV5-1
D: NA
J: TRBJ2-7
size: NA

CDR3: CASSETSGQSYGYTF
DNA: TGTGCCAGCAGTGAAACATCCGGACAATCCTATGGCTACACCTTC
V: TRBV6-1
D: NA
J: TRBJ1-2
size: NA

CDR3: CASSVTGVHDYGYTF
DNA: TGTGCCAGTAGTGTAACAGGGGTTCATGACTATGGCTACACCTTC
V: TRBV19
D: TRBD1
J: TRBJ1-2
size: once

CDR3: CASSLGDTYQPQHF
DNA: TGTGCCAGCAGTTTGGGGGACACCTATCAGCCCCAGCATTTT
V: TRBV28
D: NA
J: TRBJ1-5
size: NA

CDR3: CASSQPTGTGGSYGYTF
DNA: TGTGCCAGCAGCCAACCGACCGGGACAGGGGGGAGCTATGGCTACACCTTC
V: TRBV4-2
D: TRBD1
J: TRBJ1-2
size: NA

CDR3: CASSQDPAGNYGYTF
DNA: TGTGCCAGCAGCCAAGACCCCGCAGGGAACTATGGCTACACCTTC
V: TRBV4-2
D: NA
J: TRBJ1-2
size: few

CDR3: CASSFETGSGNTIYF
DNA: TGTGCCAGCAGCTTCGAGACAGGGTCCGGAAACACCATATATTTT
V: TRBV7-2
D: TRBD1
J: TRBJ1-3
size: NA

CDR3: CSVDHDPGRLAYTF
DNA: TGCAGCGTTGACCATGATCCGGGACGGCTTGCCTACACCTTC
V: TRBV29-1
D: NA
J: TRBJ1-2
size: NA

CDR3: CSIGHGNTEAFF
DNA: TGCAGCATAGGGCACGGGAACACTGAAGCTTTCTTT
V: TRBV29-1
D: NA
J: TRBJ1-1
size: NA

CDR3: CASSSGRVSNSPLHF
DNA: TGTGCCAGCAGTTCGGGACGCGTTTCTAATTCACCCCTCCACTTT
V: TRBV6-5
D: NA
J: TRBJ1-6
size: NA

CDR3: CASSDRIHTEAFF
DNA: TGTGCCAGCAGTGACAGGATTCACACTGAAGCTTTCTTT
V: TRBV27
D: NA
J: TRBJ1-1
size: NA

CDR3: CATSRPGSAFPNNEQFF
DNA: TGTGCCACCAGCAGACCCGGTTCGGCCTTTCCCAACAATGAGCAGTTCTTC
V: TRBV15
D: NA
J: TRBJ2-1
size: once

CDR3: CASSLGGVTGELFF
DNA: TGCGCCAGCAGCTTGGGGGGCGTCACCGGGGAGCTGTTTTTT
V: TRBV5-1
D: NA
J: TRBJ2-2
size: NA

CDR3: CASSSAEGNEQFF
DNA: TGTGCCAGCAGCTCTGCGGAGGGCAATGAGCAGTTCTTC
V: TRBV7-9
D: NA
J: TRBJ2-1
size: NA

CDR3: CASRDVYYGYTF
DNA: TGTGCCAGTCGGGACGTTTACTATGGCTACACCTTC
V: TRBV28
D: NA
J: TRBJ1-2
size: NA

CDR3: CASSYTPAGGPYEQYF
DNA: TGTGCCAGCAGTTACACACCAGCGGGGGGGCCGTACGAGCAGTACTTC
V: TRBV6-5
D: TRBD2
J: TRBJ2-7
size: NA

CDR3: CAWSVLANGYTF
DNA: TGTGCCTGGAGTGTACTGGCGAATGGCTACACCTTC
V: TRBV30
D: NA
J: TRBJ1-2
size: NA

CDR3: CSASPRVPSSYEQYF
DNA: TGCAGTGCTAGTCCCCGGGTTCCTAGCTCCTACGAGCAGTACTTC
V: TRBV20-1
D: NA
J: TRBJ2-7
size: NA

CDR3: CSVGTETNTGELFF
DNA: TGCAGCGTTGGGACAGAGACGAACACCGGGGAGCTGTTTTTT
V: TRBV29-1
D: NA
J: TRBJ2-2
size: NA

CDR3: CASSLDGLGEQYF
DNA: TGCGCCAGCAGCTTGGACGGTCTGGGGGAGCAGTACTTC
V: TRBV5-1
D: NA
J: TRBJ2-7
size: NA

CDR3: CASSIDWTGWGQPQHF
DNA: TGTGCCAGTAGTATAGATTGGACAGGATGGGGTCAGCCCCAGCATTTT
V: TRBV19
D: TRBD1
J: TRBJ1-5
size: NA

CDR3: CASSESWTAYEQYF
DNA: TGTGCCAGCAGTGAAAGCTGGACAGCCTACGAGCAGTACTTC
V: TRBV2
D: NA
J: TRBJ2-7
size: NA

CDR3: CASSVGGGLYEQYF
DNA: TGTGCCAGCAGCGTAGGAGGGGGGCTATACGAGCAGTACTTC
V: TRBV9
D: NA
J: TRBJ2-7
size: NA

CDR3: CASSTGQGDLAGTEAFF
DNA: TGTGCCAGCAGCACCGGACAGGGAGACCTTGCGGGCACTGAAGCTTTCTTT
V: TRBV11-2
D: TRBD1
J: TRBJ1-1
size: NA

CDR3: CASSASLGGLRNTIYF
DNA: TGCGCCAGCAGTGCTTCACTCGGGGGGCTTAGAAACACCATATATTTT
V: TRBV10-1
D: NA
J: TRBJ1-3
size: NA

CDR3: CASSSPRGDNYGYTF
DNA: TGTGCCAGCAGTTCCCCCAGGGGGGACAACTATGGCTACACCTTC
V: TRBV6-6
D: TRBD1
J: TRBJ1-2
size: NA

CDR3: CASRTTGVYGYTF
DNA: TGTGCCAGCAGGACGACAGGGGTCTATGGCTACACCTTC
V: TRBV6-5
D: TRBD1
J: TRBJ1-2
size: NA

CDR3: CASNQRQTQPQHF
DNA: TGTGCCAGCAATCAAAGACAGACTCAGCCCCAGCATTTT
V: TRBV2
D: NA
J: TRBJ1-5
size: NA

CDR3: CASSQGLNRVSGNTIYF
DNA: TGCGCCAGCAGCCAGGGACTAAACAGGGTCTCTGGAAACACCATATATTTT
V: TRBV4-3
D: NA
J: TRBJ1-3
size: NA

CDR3: CASSLKDRDEIF
DNA: TGTGCCAGCAGCTTAAAGGATAGGGATGAGATTTTT
V: TRBV11-3
D: NA
J: TRBJ1-4
size: NA

CDR3: CASSQDHRARGYTF
DNA: TGTGCCAGCAGCCAAGACCACAGGGCAAGGGGCTACACCTTC
V: TRBV3-1/TRBV3-2
D: NA
J: TRBJ1-2
size: NA

CDR3: CASSLTIPTGTSTDTQYF
DNA: TGTGCCAGCAGCCTCACGATTCCGACAGGGACTAGCACAGATACGCAGTATTTT
V: TRBV9
D: NA
J: TRBJ2-3
size: medium-sized

CDR3: CASSLAGILNTEAFF
DNA: TGCGCCAGCAGCTTGGCGGGGATTTTGAACACTGAAGCTTTCTTT
V: TRBV5-1
D: NA
J: TRBJ1-1
size: NA

CDR3: CASSYVTGTYEQYF
DNA: TGTGCCAGCAGTTACGTCACAGGTACCTACGAGCAGTACTTC
V: TRBV6-5
D: NA
J: TRBJ2-7
size: NA

CDR3: CASSLGGRNYEQYF
DNA: TGTGCCAGCAGTTTAGGGGGACGGAACTACGAGCAGTACTTC
V: TRBV28
D: NA
J: TRBJ2-7
size: NA

CDR3: CASSPPRQGSTDTQYF
DNA: TGTGCCAGCAGCCCCCCACGACAGGGGAGCACAGATACGCAGTATTTT
V: TRBV7-9
D: TRBD1
J: TRBJ2-3
size: NA

CDR3: CAWTRQMNTEAFF
DNA: TGTGCCTGGACGAGACAGATGAACACTGAAGCTTTCTTT
V: TRBV30
D: NA
J: TRBJ1-1
size: NA

CDR3: CASSQDVTGRSEQYF
DNA: TGTGCCAGCAGCCAAGACGTGACAGGCCGGAGCGAGCAGTACTTC
V: TRBV3-1/TRBV3-2
D: NA
J: TRBJ2-7
size: NA

CDR3: CASSLSGNTGELFF
DNA: TGTGCCAGCAGCTTATCCGGGAACACCGGGGAGCTGTTTTTT
V: TRBV7-8
D: NA
J: TRBJ2-2
size: once

CDR3: CASSFSASSDNEQFF
DNA: TGTGCCAGCAGCTTTTCTGCGTCTTCCGACAATGAGCAGTTCTTC
V: TRBV5-4
D: NA
J: TRBJ2-1
size: NA

CDR3: CASCTFGTATGELFF
DNA: TGTGCCAGCTGTACATTCGGTACAGCGACCGGGGAGCTGTTTTTT
V: TRBV28
D: NA
J: TRBJ2-2
size: NA

CDR3: CASRIQGAGDTQYF
DNA: TGTGCCAGTAGAATACAGGGGGCAGGAGATACGCAGTATTTT
V: TRBV19
D: TRBD1
J: TRBJ2-3
size: NA

CDR3: CASSLAGSNEKLFF
DNA: TGTGCCAGCAGCTTGGCGGGGTCCAATGAAAAACTGTTTTTT
V: TRBV5-4
D: NA
J: TRBJ1-4
size: NA

CDR3: CASSSLITYEQYF
DNA: TGCGCCAGCAGCTCCTTAATTACCTACGAGCAGTACTTC
V: TRBV5-1
D: NA
J: TRBJ2-7
size: once

CDR3: CASSQLSQGSLEQYF
DNA: TGTGCCAGCAGCCAACTGTCGCAGGGCTCACTCGAGCAGTACTTC
V: TRBV4-2
D: NA
J: TRBJ2-7
size: NA